The 4 T cell receptor beta chains listed next were all sequenced from one sample in a study of control samples from healthy donors and cancer patients. Sequenced by immunoSEQ multiplex PCR; TCRdb stores in-frame clones only, minus some. The data show some 410,000 clones, 80% to 95% seen once. Sequenced material: PBMCs. Receptors originate from a middle-aged man with head and neck cancer.

This clone has just one count. V and J are TRBV7-2 and TRBJ2-3, with 9 bases matching TRBD2. CDR1 and CDR2 from the germline V gene are SGHTA and FQGNSA. The ends lost 6 bases at V and 1 base at J; junction bases unmatched: 11. CDR3 length equals 17 residues. The CDR3 DNA follows: TGTGCCAGCAGACCACAGGCGACTAGCGGAGGCACAGATACGCAGTATTTT. Encoded protein: CASRPQATSGGTDTQYF. Full variable domain (missing parts from reference TRBV7-2 and TRBJ2-3): GAGVSQSPSNKVTEKGKDVELRCDPISGHTALYWYRQSLGQGLEFLIYFQGNSAPDKSGLPSDRFSAERTGGSVSTLTIQRTQQEDSAVYLCASRPQATSGGTDTQYFGPGTRLTVL.

The V call is TRBV23-1, the J call TRBJ1-4; D unresolved. TRBV23-1 is labeled an ORF, and its function is uncertain. This CDR3 comprises 15 residues. Trimming took off 0 bases at V and 4 bases at J, with 9 bases between the two ends. The CDR3 loop is CASSQSLMSNEKLFF. CDR3 coding DNA: TGCGCCAGCAGTCAATCGCTTATGAGTAATGAAAAACTGTTTTTT.

V usage is TRBV6-5 and J usage is TRBJ2-3; D uncertain. Trimming left V 4 bases short and J 4 bases short, with 6 bases between. This CDR3 region has 12 residues. CDR1 and CDR2 (germline): MNHEY, SVGAGI. CDR3 in DNA: TGTGCCAGCAGTTCCCCTCCAGATACGCAGTATTTT. Translating it yields CASSSPPDTQYF.

This chain uses TRBV3-1 (or the pseudogene TRBV3-2) with TRBJ2-7; 7 positions agree with TRBD1. The CDR3 runs to 14 residues. From germline, CDR1 is LGHDT and CDR2 YNNKEL (reference sequence). V trimming: 2 bases; J trimming: 4 bases; junction bases outside the gene matches: 5. In nucleotides, the CDR3 is TGTGCCAGCAGCCAAAGGACAGGACGTTACGAGCAGTACTTC. This translates into CASSQRTGRYEQYF.